This TCR beta chain was captured in a study of T cells in Graves' hyperthyroidism and ophthalmopathy. Looking at the study overall: Pretreatment peripheral blood was obtained at initial diagnosis. Study-wide points: Appearing also in blood were most of the thyroid clonotypes expanded above 0.001. It was a median around seven months before onset that the model predicted ophthalmopathy.

About this clonotype: Antigen unknown.

Trimming stripped 3 bases from V and 0 bases from J, with 9 bases between. Germline CDR1 and CDR2: MNHNS and SASEGT. The CDR3 covers 15 residues. Out of 8.5 to 10 ml of fresh peripheral blood came the PBMCs. Amplified TCR beta CDR3 regions came from RNA transcripts. Primed by the HTBI set, a first-round RT-PCR was run on the TCR CDR3. MiXCR, applied by TCRdb to the multiplex PCR reads, yields one record per CDR3 protein. The data contain fewer than 650,000 distinct CDR3 sequences, around 15% of them singletons. This sequence was found in a woman aged 35 to 49 with Graves' hyperthyroidism. This chain links TRBV6-1 with TRBJ1-3; D call uncertain. Sequencing was carried out using blood. DNA of the CDR3: TGTGCCAGCAGTGAGGCGCGGAGCTCTGGAAACACCATATATTTT. This sequence encodes CASSEARSSGNTIYF.